This T cell receptor beta chain came from a study of T cell repertoires in cytomegalovirus infection. Study context: Public TCR beta signatures marked donors with CMV infection and the matching HLA.

TCRdb analysed the reads with MiXCR anew, one entry per CDR3 protein. The table has fewer than 1,000,000 distinct CDR3 sequences, around a third seen once. Germline V lookup: CDR1 SGHDT, CDR2 YYEEEE. CDR3 length equals 13 residues. The ends were cut back, 3 bases at V and 3 bases at J, with 7 bases in the middle. Concerning this clonotype: Its specificity is unknown.

General study findings and limits: What dominated the ex vivo response were HLA-C-restricted CMV-specific TCR beta clonotypes.

The J gene is TRBJ1-5, the V gene TRBV5-6; D not resolved. Here the sequenced sample was cultured CD8+ T cells from PBMCs, taken from culture after CMV antigen stimulation. The receptor's source is a human donor in good health (CMV status not recorded). Some clones in this sample may be carry-over from other donors' samples. The CDR3 is CASSSWNNQPQHF. The CDR3 bases are TGTGCCAGCAGCTCATGGAACAATCAGCCCCAGCATTTT. Based on the CDR3 plus reference TRBV5-6 and TRBJ1-5, the full variable domain is DAGVTQSPTHLIKTRGQQVTLRCSPKSGHDTVSWYQQALGQGPQFIFQYYEEEERQRGNFPDRFSGHQFPNYSSELNVNALLLGDSALYLCASSSWNNQPQHFGDGTRLSIL.